One sample yielded the 17 T cell receptor beta chains listed below, sequenced in a study of T cells in Graves' hyperthyroidism and ophthalmopathy. RNA transcripts served as the template for amplifying TCR beta CDR3 regions. TCR CDR3 regions were first amplified by RT-PCR with HTBI primers. TCRdb processed the multiplex PCR reads anew with MiXCR; each CDR3 protein has one entry. The sample consists of 500,000 to 750,000 distinct CDR3 sequences, 14% of them appearing once. Sequencing was done on a sample of blood. Receptors were obtained from a woman aged 18-29 years with Graves' ophthalmopathy.

Ten or more counts support this clonotype. CDR3 DNA: TGTGCCAGCAGCCCTGTAGGACAATCCTACGAGCAGTACTTC. Protein sequence: CASSPVGQSYEQYF. The chain joins TRBV7-9 to TRBJ2-7; possibly TRBD1 for D (5 bases). The germline V gene encodes CDR1 SEHNR and CDR2 FQNEAQ (reference sequence). The CDR3 runs to 14 residues. The V and J ends lost 5 bases and 1 base respectively, with 12 bases between them.

This clonotype appeared a single time. The chain employs TRBV30 and TRBJ1-2; maybe TRBD1 (6 bases). V was clipped by 5 bases and J by 7 bases, with 20 bases between them. This CDR3 is 14 amino acids long. Germline assignment: CDR1 GTSNPN and CDR2 SVGIG (reference sequence). The CDR3 coding sequence is TGTGCCTGGTCCGGGGGGGGGGCCGGGGTTGGCTACACCTTC. Its translation: CAWSGGGAGVGYTF.

This clonotype has a count of ten or more. This sequence joins TRBV7-8 and TRBJ2-5; the D gene is possibly TRBD2 (6 bases). The CDR3 has 16 amino acids. The germline V gene encodes CDR1 SGHVS and CDR2 FQNEAQ. The ends were cut back, 6 bases at V and 4 bases at J, with 21 bases in the middle. CDR3 loop: CASSPGTQHRRETQYF. Written as DNA, the CDR3 is TGTGCCAGCAGTCCCGGGACTCAACACAGGAGAGAGACCCAGTACTTC.

Ten or more counts support this clonotype. The genes are TRBV11-2 and TRBJ1-5; D is ambiguous. The CDR3 has 17 residues. The germline V gene encodes CDR1 SGHAT and CDR2 FQNNGV. V gave up 2 bases and J gave up 2 bases, with 16 bases separating them. CDR3 DNA sequence: TGTGCCAGCAGCTTAAAGCCGGGCCTCAGTGGCAATCAGCCCCAGCATTTT. Its translation is CASSLKPGLSGNQPQHF.

This clonotype was seen at least ten times. V usage is TRBV6-2 or TRBV6-3 and J usage is TRBJ2-5; 9 bases line up with TRBD2. Germline V gene lookup returns CDR1 MNHEY and CDR2 SVGEGT. The CDR3 extends over 17 amino acids. V was clipped by 7 bases and J by 4 bases; unmatched bases: 16. DNA for the CDR3: TGTGCCAGCAAAGGGACACCCCAGCGGGAGGACCTAGAGACCCAGTACTTC. Amino acids: CASKGTPQREDLETQYF.

The sample holds a few counts of this clonotype. The V gene is TRBV28, the J gene TRBJ1-6, with TRBD1 matching 8 bases. V was pared by 5 bases and J by 6 bases, with 6 bases of the junction left unmatched. The germline gives CDR1 MDHEN, CDR2 SYDVKM. The CDR3 consists of 15 residues. The CDR3 region is CASSGGTGFNSPLHF. The CDR3 DNA follows: TGTGCCAGCAGTGGAGGGACAGGTTTTAATTCACCCCTCCACTTT. The entire variable domain, with the rest obtained from reference TRBV28 and TRBJ1-6, is as follows: DVKVTQSSRYLVKRTGEKVFLECVQDMDHENMFWYRQDPGLGLRLIYFSYDVKMKEKGDIPEGYSVSREKKERFSLILESASTNQTSMYLCASSGGTGFNSPLHFGNGTRLTVT.

This clonotype was seen ten or more times. This rearrangement joins TRBV5-8 to TRBJ2-3; tentatively, D is TRBD2 (5 bases). The germline V and J ends were trimmed by 6 bases and 0 bases, with 11 bases remaining between them. This CDR3 is 14 amino acids long. The V gene's germline CDR1 is SGHTS and CDR2 YDEGEE. The CDR3 is CASTKGSSTDTQYF. In DNA, the CDR3 is TGTGCCAGCACAAAAGGGAGTAGCACAGATACGCAGTATTTT.

In this sample, this clonotype turned up many times. The V and J genes are TRBV20-1 and TRBJ1-1, with a possible D match to TRBD1 (6 bases). The CDR3 contains 14 residues. The germline CDR1 and CDR2 sequences are DFQATT and SNEGSKA (reference sequence). V lost 3 bases and J 0 bases, leaving 11 bases between the germline ends. The chain's CDR3 is CSASPGHLNTEAFF. The CDR3 DNA is TGCAGTGCTAGCCCGGGACATTTGAACACTGAAGCTTTCTTT.

The chain joins TRBV7-9 to TRBJ2-7; 9 nucleotides agree with TRBD1. V shed 5 bases and J 5 bases; nucleotides not matched to a gene: 13. The germline V gene has CDR1 SEHNR and CDR2 FQNEAQ (reference sequence). The CDR3 spans 16 residues. CDR3 nucleotides: TGTGCCAGCAGCCTCCCCCCGGGACAGGGAGAGGACGAGCAGTACTTC. Residues: CASSLPPGQGEDEQYF.

The chain employs TRBV12-3 or TRBV12-4 and TRBJ1-5, with TRBD1 matching over 7 bases. The CDR3 contains 16 residues. The V gene end was trimmed by 4 bases and the J gene end by 2 bases; junction bases not matched to a gene: 8. The DNA for the CDR3 is TGTGCCAGCAGTTCCGACAGGGCGGGAGGCAATCAGCCCCAGCATTTT. It encodes CASSSDRAGGNQPQHF.

This clonotype was seen ten or more times. This chain joins TRBV6-2 or TRBV6-3 and TRBJ2-1; 9 bases agree with TRBD2. Trimming removed 7 bases from V and 1 base from J; junction bases left unmatched: 5. CDR1 and CDR2 (germline): MNHEY, SVGEGT. This CDR3 region has 15 residues. The CDR3 nucleotides are TGTGCCAGCACAGTAGCGGGAGAATCCTACAATGAGCAGTTCTTC. Translated: CASTVAGESYNEQFF.

This clonotype appeared many times. CDR3 residues: CASREGNTGELFF. CDR3 DNA: TGTGCCAGCCGTGAGGGAAACACCGGGGAGCTGTTTTTT. V is TRBV28 and J is TRBJ2-2, with a possible D match to TRBD2 (5 bases). This CDR3 has 13 amino acids. Germline CDR1 is MDHEN and CDR2 is SYDVKM. Between the trimmed V and J ends, which lost 8 bases and 2 bases, there was a span of 9 bases.

The rearrangement links TRBV6-1 to TRBJ2-5; D remains ambiguous. The CDR3 runs 13 residues. Germline lookup yields CDR1 MNHNS and CDR2 SASEGT. Trimming cost V 5 bases and J 5 bases, with 12 bases left between them. As DNA, the CDR3 is TGTGCCAGCAGTCCCCGAAGGTGGGAGACCCAGTACTTC. The encoded protein is CASSPRRWETQYF.

Many counts were recorded for this clonotype. CDR3 amino acids: CASSISGGAYEQYF. The DNA of the CDR3 is TGCGCCAGCAGCATTAGCGGGGGGGCCTACGAGCAGTACTTC. The V and J genes are TRBV5-1 and TRBJ2-7; the match to TRBD2 covers 11 bases. V gave up 4 bases and J gave up 2 bases; unmatched junction bases: 2. Germline V gives CDR1 SGHRS, CDR2 YFSETQ. The CDR3 is 14 residues long.

This clonotype has a count of ten or more. The chain links TRBV11-2 to TRBJ2-1; TRBD2 matches at 9 bases. There are 15 residues in the CDR3. Looked up from germline, CDR1 is SGHAT and CDR2 is FQNNGV. V shed 4 bases, J shed 6 bases, and the junction held 7 bases outside the gene matches. The CDR3 here is CASSSLAGWGNEQFF. The CDR3 region has the DNA TGTGCCAGCAGCTCACTAGCGGGTTGGGGCAATGAGCAGTTCTTC.

This clonotype came up many times. J is TRBJ2-1 and V is TRBV12-3 or TRBV12-4; D may correspond to TRBD1 or TRBD2 (5 bases each). With 3 bases removed from V and 1 base from J, the gap between germline ends came to 16 bases. The CDR3 extends over 17 amino acids. In DNA form, the CDR3 reads TGTGCCAGCAGTTTCGGGACGGGAAGGGGTTCCTACAATGAGCAGTTCTTC. Translation gives CASSFGTGRGSYNEQFF.

The CDR3 reads CASSLSLANYGYTF. CDR3 nucleotide sequence: TGTGCCAGCAGCCTGAGTCTGGCTAACTATGGCTACACCTTC. The J gene is TRBJ1-2, the V gene TRBV6-1; D unresolved. Trimming left V 6 bases short and J 0 bases short, with 11 bases between. The CDR3 contains 14 residues. CDR1 is MNHNS and CDR2 is SASEGT in the germline V gene.